One T cell receptor beta chain is described in this entry. No antigen is known for it. The data are from a study of vaccination effects on CD4 cells after COVID-19. Broader study findings: In the late period after vaccination, infection- and vaccine-induced clones contracted markedly. The study dataset contains few convalescent patients and includes no early post-infection timepoints.

Libraries were prepared by immunoSEQ multiplex PCR; TCRdb keeps only in-frame clonotypes and omits some of them. The profile shows more than 55,000 clones, around 73% of them singletons. It was after approximately 11 days of culture that CD4+ T cells were isolated. It was two doses of either the BNT162b2 or mRNA-1273 vaccine that participants received. CDR3 length equals 13 residues. The germline V gene has CDR1 SGHTA and CDR2 FQGNSA. V gave up 2 bases and J gave up 2 bases, with 7 bases separating them. The chain carries TRBV7-2 and TRBJ2-7; no reliable D call. The clonotype comes from a human donor who received a COVID-19 vaccine. The source material was CD4+ T cells from PBMCs cultured without peptide, sampled after COVID-19 vaccination. CDR3 amino acids: CASSLPPTYEQYF. The CDR3 DNA sequence: TGTGCCAGCAGCTTACCCCCCACCTACGAGCAGTACTTC.